The 4 T cell receptor beta chains presented below share a single source sample, sequenced in a study of blood T cell repertoires in COVID-19. TCRdb keeps only in-frame clones here, not all; method: immunoSEQ multiplex PCR. The table lists 130,000 to 150,000 clones, 80% of them singletons. The source material was peripheral blood. Receptors were obtained from a man aged 55 to 70 with active or convalescent COVID-19.

V and J are TRBV2 and TRBJ2-1, with TRBD2 matching over 7 bases. The germline CDR1 and CDR2 sequences are SNHLY and FYNNEI. V shed 8 bases and J 6 bases; nucleotides not matched to a gene: 13. The CDR3 contains 15 residues. The CDR3 reads CASLKEPSGRNEQFF. In DNA, the CDR3 is TGTGCCAGCCTCAAAGAGCCTAGCGGACGCAATGAGCAGTTCTTC.

The rearrangement uses TRBV7-3 and TRBJ1-5; 10 nucleotides agree with TRBD1. The CDR3 runs 17 residues. Trimming removed 4 bases from V and 1 base from J; junction bases left unmatched: 7. The germline V gene encodes CDR1 SGHTA and CDR2 FQGTGA. CDR3 residues: CASSSRTGGRSNQPQHF. The CDR3 DNA reads TGTGCCAGCAGCTCCCGGACAGGGGGTAGGAGCAATCAGCCCCAGCATTTT.

This chain uses TRBV9 with TRBJ2-5, with TRBD1 identical over 8 bases. The CDR3 spans 14 residues. Germline V CDR1 and CDR2: SGDLS, YYNGEE. V lost 3 bases, J lost 4 bases, and 5 bases stayed unmatched. The CDR3 sequence: CASSATGAGETQYF. The DNA of the CDR3 is TGTGCCAGCAGCGCGACAGGGGCCGGAGAGACCCAGTACTTC.

The chain employs TRBV19 and TRBJ1-1, with D possibly matching TRBD1 (6 bases). In germline, CDR1 is LNHDA, CDR2 SQIVND (reference sequence). This CDR3 is built from 15 residues. Trimming shortened V by 6 bases and J by 0 bases, and 14 bases separated the two germline ends. The CDR3 sequence: CASRGAGVMNTEAFF. The CDR3 coding sequence is TGTGCCAGTAGGGGGGCAGGGGTCATGAACACTGAAGCTTTCTTT.